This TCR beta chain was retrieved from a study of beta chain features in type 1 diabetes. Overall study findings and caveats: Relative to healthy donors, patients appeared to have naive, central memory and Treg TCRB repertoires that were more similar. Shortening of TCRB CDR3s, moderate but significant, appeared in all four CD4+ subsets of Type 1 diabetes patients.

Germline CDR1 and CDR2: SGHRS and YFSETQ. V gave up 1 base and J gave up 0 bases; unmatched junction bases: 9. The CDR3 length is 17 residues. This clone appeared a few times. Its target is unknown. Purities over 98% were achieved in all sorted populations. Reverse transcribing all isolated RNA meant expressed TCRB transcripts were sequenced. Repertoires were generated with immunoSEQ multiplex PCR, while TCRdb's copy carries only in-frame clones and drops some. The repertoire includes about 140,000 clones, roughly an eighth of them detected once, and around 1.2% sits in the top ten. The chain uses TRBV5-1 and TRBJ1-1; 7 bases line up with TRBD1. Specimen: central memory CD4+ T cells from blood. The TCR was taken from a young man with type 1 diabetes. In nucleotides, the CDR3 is TGCGCCAGCAGCTTGATGGCCGCAGGGGGGATGAACACTGAAGCTTTCTTT. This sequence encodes CASSLMAAGGMNTEAFF.